The 5 T cell receptor beta chains below were found in one sample sequenced in a study of blood T cell repertoires in COVID-19. Profiled with immunoSEQ multiplex PCR; TCRdb holds only in-frame clones, not every one. The sample has 350,000 or so clones, about 88% seen once. Sequenced material: PBMCs or T cells enriched from blood (not recorded which). The source of these receptors is a woman aged 25-40 years who had been exposed to COVID-19.

This clone has just a few counts. The genes are TRBV19 and TRBJ2-1, with TRBD1 identical over 9 bases. Trimming at V came to 5 bases and at J to 9 bases, leaving 2 bases not matched to a gene. The germline CDR1 and CDR2 sequences are LNHDA and SQIVND (reference sequence). The CDR3 runs 12 residues. The CDR3 DNA sequence: TGTGCCAGTAGTTCACAGGGGGCTGAGCAGTTCTTC. It codes for CASSSQGAEQFF.

This clone was seen only a few times. The genes are TRBV19 and TRBJ2-2, with D hard to call. Per the germline V gene, CDR1 is LNHDA and CDR2 is SQIVND (reference sequence). CDR3 size: 13 residues. The ends were cut back, 7 bases at V and 0 bases at J, with 6 bases in the middle. CDR3: CASNPPNTGELFF. CDR3 nucleotide sequence: TGTGCCAGTAATCCTCCGAACACCGGGGAGCTGTTTTTT.

The rearrangement links TRBV5-1 to TRBJ2-7; tentative D call: TRBD1 (6 bases). Trimming stripped 5 bases from V and 5 bases from J, with 14 bases between. This CDR3 is built from 13 residues. Germline CDR1 is SGHRS and CDR2 is YFSETQ. The CDR3 sequence: CASSEQGQNEQYF. The CDR3 nucleotides read TGCGCCAGCAGTGAACAGGGTCAGAACGAGCAGTACTTC.

This clone appeared a single time. V gene TRBV19 combines with J gene TRBJ2-1; 16 nucleotides line up with TRBD2. This CDR3 comprises 21 residues. Germline CDR1 is LNHDA and CDR2 is SQIVND (reference sequence). V was clipped by 0 bases and J by 3 bases; unmatched bases: 11. CDR3 loop: CASSIDVSGTSGRAGYNEQFF. In nucleotides, the CDR3 is TGTGCCAGTAGTATAGATGTTTCAGGGACTAGCGGGAGGGCCGGCTACAATGAGCAGTTCTTC.

V usage is TRBV21-1 and J usage is TRBJ1-2. TRBV21-1 is classified as a pseudogene. The CDR3 has 15 residues. In DNA, the CDR3 is TGTGCCAGCAGCAACGTCCCGGGGGCTAACTATGGCTACACCTTC. Amino acid sequence: CASSNVPGANYGYTF.